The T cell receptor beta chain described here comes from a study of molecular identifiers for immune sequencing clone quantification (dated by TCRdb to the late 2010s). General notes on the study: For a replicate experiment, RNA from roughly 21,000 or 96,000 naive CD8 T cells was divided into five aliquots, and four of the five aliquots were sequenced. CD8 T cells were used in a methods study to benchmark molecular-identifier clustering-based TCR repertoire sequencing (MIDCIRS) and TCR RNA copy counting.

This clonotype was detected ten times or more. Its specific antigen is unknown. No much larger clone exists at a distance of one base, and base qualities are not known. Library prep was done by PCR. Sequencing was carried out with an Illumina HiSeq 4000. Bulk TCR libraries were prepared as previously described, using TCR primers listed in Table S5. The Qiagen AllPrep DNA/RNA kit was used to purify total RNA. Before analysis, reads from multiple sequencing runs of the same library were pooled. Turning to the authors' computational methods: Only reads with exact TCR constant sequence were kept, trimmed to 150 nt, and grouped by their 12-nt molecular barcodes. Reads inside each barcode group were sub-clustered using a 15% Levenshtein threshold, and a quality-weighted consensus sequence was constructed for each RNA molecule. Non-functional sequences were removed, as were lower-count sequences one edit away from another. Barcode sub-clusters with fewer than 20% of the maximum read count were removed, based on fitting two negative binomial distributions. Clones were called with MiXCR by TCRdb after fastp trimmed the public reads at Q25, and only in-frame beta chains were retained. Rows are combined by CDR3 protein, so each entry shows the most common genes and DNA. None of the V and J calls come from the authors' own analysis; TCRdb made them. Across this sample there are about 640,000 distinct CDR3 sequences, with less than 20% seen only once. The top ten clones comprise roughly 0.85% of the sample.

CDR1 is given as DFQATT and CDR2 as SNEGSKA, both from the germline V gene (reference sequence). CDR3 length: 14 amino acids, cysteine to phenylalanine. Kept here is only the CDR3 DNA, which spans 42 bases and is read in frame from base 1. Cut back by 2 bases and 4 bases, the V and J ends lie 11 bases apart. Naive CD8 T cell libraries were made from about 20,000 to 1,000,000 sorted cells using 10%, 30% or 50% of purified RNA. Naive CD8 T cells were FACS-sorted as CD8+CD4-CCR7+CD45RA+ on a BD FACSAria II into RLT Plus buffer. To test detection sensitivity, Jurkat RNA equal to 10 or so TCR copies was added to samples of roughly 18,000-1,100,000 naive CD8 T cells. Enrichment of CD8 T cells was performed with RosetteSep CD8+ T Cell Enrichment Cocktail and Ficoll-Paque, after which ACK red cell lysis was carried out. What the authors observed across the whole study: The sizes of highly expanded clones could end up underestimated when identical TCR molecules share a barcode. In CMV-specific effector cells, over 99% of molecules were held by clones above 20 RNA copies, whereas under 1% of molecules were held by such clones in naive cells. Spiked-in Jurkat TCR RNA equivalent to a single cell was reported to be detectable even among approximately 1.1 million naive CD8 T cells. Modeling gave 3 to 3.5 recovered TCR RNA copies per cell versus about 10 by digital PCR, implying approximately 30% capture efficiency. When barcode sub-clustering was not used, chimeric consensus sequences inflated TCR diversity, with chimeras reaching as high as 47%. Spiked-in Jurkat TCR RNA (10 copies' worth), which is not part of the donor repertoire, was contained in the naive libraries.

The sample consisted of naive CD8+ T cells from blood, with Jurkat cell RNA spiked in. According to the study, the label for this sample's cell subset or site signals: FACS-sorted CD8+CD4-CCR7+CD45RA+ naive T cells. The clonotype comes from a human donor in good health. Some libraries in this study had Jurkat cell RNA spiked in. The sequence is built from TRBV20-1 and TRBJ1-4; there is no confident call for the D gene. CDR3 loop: CSARTRGVNEKLFF. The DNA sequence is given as TGCAGTGCTAGAACGCGTGGGGTTAATGAAAAACTGTTTTTT.